Below are 30 T cell receptor beta chains sequenced from a single sample in a study of OX40 agonist ivuxolimab in advanced cancers. Repertoires were generated with immunoSEQ multiplex PCR, while TCRdb's copy carries only in-frame clones and drops some. Of about 47,000 clones listed, 80% to 90% are singletons. Sequenced here: CD4+ or CD8+ T cells sorted from blood, sampled in a trial of the OX40 agonist ivuxolimab. The receptors were gathered from an adult with an advanced solid tumor such as melanoma, head and neck, liver or kidney cancer.

V is TRBV12-1 and J is TRBJ2-1; the table's D call TRBD2 went unverified against the DNA. TRBV12-1 is termed a pseudogene. The CDR3 is made up of 15 amino acids. This chain's CDR3 is CASSSKLAGEGEQFF. CDR3 DNA sequence: TGTGCCAGCAGCTCGAAACTAGCGGGAGAGGGTGAGCAGTTCTTC.

The chain is built from TRBV27 and TRBJ2-3; unclear D gene. Trimming took off 3 bases at V and 0 bases at J, with 16 bases between the two ends. Per germline, CDR1 MNHEY and CDR2 SMNVEV (reference sequence). This CDR3 has 17 amino acids. The CDR3 is CASSFRVPLPSTDTQYF. CDR3 DNA sequence: TGTGCCAGCAGTTTCCGGGTGCCCTTACCCAGCACAGATACGCAGTATTTT.

The chain carries TRBV28 and TRBJ1-2; perhaps TRBD1 as D (5 bases). Trimming shortened V by 5 bases and J by 7 bases, and 17 bases separated the two germline ends. Germline CDR1 MDHEN, CDR2 SYDVKM. This CDR3 comprises 14 residues. The CDR3 bases are TGTGCCAGCAGTCGGACGGGATTTGGGGGTGGCTACACCTTC. Residues: CASSRTGFGGGYTF.

The J gene is TRBJ1-1, the V gene TRBV19; D is uncertain. From germline, CDR1 is LNHDA and CDR2 SQIVND (reference sequence). The CDR3 is 16 amino acids. V lost 3 bases, J lost 0 bases, and 14 bases lay in between. The CDR3 DNA follows: TGTGCCAGTAGTATCGGAACCGACTTAATGAACACTGAAGCTTTCTTT. It yields the protein CASSIGTDLMNTEAFF.

The chain links TRBV19 to TRBJ2-1, with D maybe TRBD2 (5 bases). V dropped 5 bases and J dropped 0 bases, with 14 bases sitting between them. There are 16 residues in the CDR3. CDR1 and CDR2 from the germline V gene are LNHDA and SQIVND (reference sequence). CDR3 sequence: CASSAMTTRSYNEQFF. The DNA for the CDR3 is TGTGCCAGTAGTGCCATGACTACCCGCTCCTACAATGAGCAGTTCTTC.

J is TRBJ1-1 and V is TRBV29-1; no clear D gene. Trimming shortened V by 4 bases and J by 8 bases, and 11 bases separated the two germline ends. CDR3 length equals 11 residues. Germline V gene sequence: CDR1 SQVTM, CDR2 ANQGSEA. CDR3 region: CSVVGHQEAFF. As DNA, the CDR3 is TGCAGCGTTGTAGGGCACCAGGAAGCTTTCTTT.

The V and J genes are TRBV6-1 and TRBJ2-5; possible D gene TRBD2, 5 bases. Per germline, CDR1 MNHNS and CDR2 SASEGT. The CDR3 is 13 amino acids. Trimming pared 4 bases from V and 5 bases from J, leaving 11 bases between. The DNA for the CDR3 is TGTGCCAGCAGTGTCTACCGCGGGGAGACCCAGTACTTC. As protein: CASSVYRGETQYF.

The J gene is TRBJ2-7, the V gene TRBV29-1; the D is unclear. The V gene lost 4 bases and the J gene lost 5 bases, with 6 bases spanning the gap. Germline CDR1 SQVTM, CDR2 ANQGSEA. This CDR3 is built from 10 residues. CDR3 in amino acids: CSVGENEQYF. As DNA, the CDR3 is TGCAGCGTTGGGGAAAACGAGCAGTACTTC.

This chain joins TRBV28 and TRBJ1-6; D is uncertain. The CDR3 covers 14 residues. Germline V gives CDR1 MDHEN, CDR2 SYDVKM. With 8 bases removed from V and 2 bases from J, the gap between germline ends came to 10 bases. The CDR3 DNA sequence: TGTGCCAGCTCGAGGCAGACCTATAATTCACCCCTCCACTTT. This codes for CASSRQTYNSPLHF. Drawing the rest from reference TRBV28 and TRBJ1-6, the complete variable domain is DVKVTQSSRYLVKRTGEKVFLECVQDMDHENMFWYRQDPGLGLRLIYFSYDVKMKEKGDIPEGYSVSREKKERFSLILESASTNQTSMYLCASSRQTYNSPLHFGNGTRLTVT.

The chain employs TRBV29-1 and TRBJ2-2; D unresolved. The CDR3 extends over 16 amino acids. Germline values: CDR1 SQVTM, CDR2 ANQGSEA. Trimming removed 4 bases from V and 1 base from J, with 16 bases in between. CDR3 DNA: TGCAGCGTTGGCTCGGAGCGAAAGAGGAACACCGGGGAGCTGTTTTTT. This translates into CSVGSERKRNTGELFF.

The rearrangement links TRBV5-6 to TRBJ2-1, with 8 bases identical to TRBD2. The CDR3 spans 16 residues. Germline values: CDR1 SGHDT, CDR2 YYEEEE. Germline trimming cut 4 bases from V and 4 bases from J; bases unmatched to any gene: 10. The CDR3: CASSPRVSGKYNEQFF. Here the CDR3 DNA reads TGTGCCAGCAGCCCCCGGGTTAGCGGGAAATACAATGAGCAGTTCTTC.

This chain connects TRBV7-6 to TRBJ2-2, with D uncertain. The CDR3 extends over 15 amino acids. Germline loops: CDR1 SGHVS, CDR2 FNYEAQ. Trimming cost V 5 bases and J 6 bases, with 16 bases left between them. This chain's CDR3 is CASSPLMGWAGELFF. DNA for the CDR3: TGTGCCAGCAGCCCCCTCATGGGCTGGGCCGGGGAGCTGTTTTTT.

This clone showed up just once. This sequence joins TRBV28 and TRBJ1-6; D uncertain. Per the germline V gene, CDR1 is MDHEN and CDR2 is SYDVKM. The V and J ends lost 6 bases and 5 bases respectively, with 14 bases between them. The CDR3 runs to 15 residues. The DNA of the CDR3 is TGTGCCAGCAGAGAACGGACGGGAAATAATTCACCCCTCCACTTT. Translating it yields CASRERTGNNSPLHF.

This clone is a singleton in its sample. The V and J genes are TRBV18 and TRBJ1-4; D unresolved. The germline V and J ends were trimmed by 10 bases and 4 bases, with 16 bases remaining between them. This CDR3 has 14 residues. Per germline, CDR1 KGHSH and CDR2 LQKENI. CDR3 nucleotide sequence: TGTGCCACCACCACGGCGGAGAATAATGAAAAACTGTTTTTT. Protein: CATTTAENNEKLFF.

This clone was picked up one time. The V call is TRBV10-3, the J call TRBJ2-7; D is tentatively TRBD1 or TRBD2 (5 bases each). The CDR3 loop spans 13 amino acids. The germline V and J ends were trimmed by 3 bases and 12 bases, with 18 bases remaining between them. From germline, CDR1 is ENHRY and CDR2 SYGVKD. The DNA of the CDR3 is TGTGCCATCAGTGAACCCCCCCCGGGACGGTGGTACTTC. The encoded protein is CAISEPPPGRWYF.

The chain couples TRBV18 to TRBJ2-3, with 7 bases that match TRBD1. This CDR3 contains 14 residues. CDR1 KGHSH and CDR2 LQKENI come from the germline V gene. After removal of 5 bases from V and 1 base from J, the junction contained 3 bases not matched to a gene. CDR3: CASSLTGGTDTQYF. In DNA form, the CDR3 reads TGTGCCAGCTCATTAACAGGGGGCACAGATACGCAGTATTTT.

This clone has just a few counts. This chain uses TRBV18 with TRBJ1-3; a possible D gene is TRBD1 (6 bases). The germline V and J ends were trimmed by 4 bases and 8 bases, with 15 bases remaining between them. Looked up from germline, CDR1 is KGHSH and CDR2 is LQKENI. The CDR3 is 14 amino acids. DNA of the CDR3: TGTGCCAGCTCACTAAACGTGGGACAAGACACCATATATTTT. This encodes CASSLNVGQDTIYF.

The V call is TRBV28, the J call TRBJ1-2; D uncertain. CDR3 length: 13 amino acids. Trimming removed 2 bases at V and 8 bases at J, with 12 bases between. Germline CDR1 reads MDHEN; CDR2 reads SYDVKM. The DNA of the CDR3 is TGTGCCAGCAGTTTAACACGCACCTCAGGCTACACCTTC. It yields the protein CASSLTRTSGYTF.

V gene TRBV25-1 combines with J gene TRBJ2-7, with 9 bases aligning to TRBD2. Per germline, CDR1 MGHDK and CDR2 SYGVNS. After removal of 2 bases from V and 0 bases from J, the junction contained 5 bases not matched to a gene. There are 16 residues in the CDR3. CDR3 nucleotide sequence: TGTGCCAGCAGTGAAGTGTCTAGCGGGAACTCCTACGAGCAGTACTTC. This translates into CASSEVSSGNSYEQYF.

The V call is TRBV7-2, the J call TRBJ2-7; tentative D call: TRBD2 (5 bases). The germline CDR1 and CDR2 sequences are SGHTA and FQGNSA. Trimming shortened V by 1 base and J by 3 bases, and 13 bases separated the two germline ends. The CDR3 totals 15 residues. The CDR3 is CASSLVRGTRYEQYF. In DNA form, the CDR3 reads TGTGCCAGCAGCTTAGTTCGGGGAACCCGCTACGAGCAGTACTTC. Full variable domain (rest looked up from reference TRBV7-2 and TRBJ2-7): GAGVSQSPSNKVTEKGKDVELRCDPISGHTALYWYRQSLGQGLEFLIYFQGNSAPDKSGLPSDRFSAERTGGSVSTLTIQRTQQEDSAVYLCASSLVRGTRYEQYFGPGTRLTVT.

This chain's CDR3 is CASSGTGGNQPQHF. CDR3 DNA sequence: TGTGCCAGCAGTGGAACAGGGGGCAATCAGCCCCAGCATTTT. The gene calls are TRBV6-5 and TRBJ1-5; 7 nucleotides agree with TRBD1. The CDR3 totals 14 residues. Germline assignment: CDR1 MNHEY and CDR2 SVGAGI. With V trimmed by 5 bases and J by 2 bases, 3 bases remained unmatched.

This chain uses TRBV7-9 with TRBJ2-7; the D gene could be TRBD1 or TRBD2 (5 bases each). Trimming removed 4 bases at V and 6 bases at J, with 13 bases between. Germline loops: CDR1 SEHNR, CDR2 FQNEAQ (reference sequence). The CDR3 has 13 residues. CDR3 sequence: CASSSGTEPEQYF. The CDR3 DNA is TGTGCCAGCAGCTCTGGGACCGAGCCCGAGCAGTACTTC.

The genes are TRBV21-1 and TRBJ2-1; TRBD2 reflects the table's D call only, with no check against the DNA. TRBV21-1 is listed as a pseudogene. The CDR3 is 15 amino acids. Here the CDR3 DNA reads TGTGCCAGCACTTCCGGGGGGGGCCCCCCAAGTGAGCAGTTCTTC. It translates to CASTSGGGPPSEQFF.

The gene calls are TRBV19 and TRBJ1-1; D is undetermined. The ends were cut back, 2 bases at V and 7 bases at J, with 11 bases in the middle. The CDR3 sequence is 13 residues long. Germline CDR1 and CDR2: LNHDA and SQIVND (reference sequence). CDR3 region: CASSIRKEGEAFF. DNA for the CDR3: TGTGCCAGTAGTATACGTAAGGAGGGTGAAGCTTTCTTT.

The chain carries TRBV7-9 and TRBJ2-1, with D perhaps matching TRBD2 (5 bases). From germline, CDR1 is SEHNR and CDR2 FQNEAQ (reference sequence). V lost 1 base to trimming and J lost 0 bases, with 16 bases between them. The CDR3 has 18 residues. This CDR3 reads CASSLDSGRLSSYNEQFF. CDR3 in DNA: TGTGCCAGCAGCTTAGATTCAGGACGACTAAGCTCCTACAATGAGCAGTTCTTC.

The rearrangement links TRBV28 to TRBJ2-5; 12 bases line up with TRBD2. V lost 8 bases, J lost 11 bases, and 12 bases stayed unmatched. The CDR3 has 14 residues. Germline V gene lookup returns CDR1 MDHEN and CDR2 SYDVKM. The CDR3 DNA reads as TGTGCCAGCTCTAAAGGACTAGCGGGGCTGGAGCAGTACTTC. As protein: CASSKGLAGLEQYF.

The CDR3: CASSLSGQSTTNEKLFF. CDR3 DNA sequence: TGTGCCAGCAGCCTCTCGGGACAGTCTACAACTAATGAAAAACTGTTTTTT. The chain is built from TRBV4-2 and TRBJ1-4; 7 bases fit TRBD1. This CDR3 comprises 17 residues. The germline V gene encodes CDR1 LGHNA and CDR2 YNFKEQ. The V and J ends lost 4 bases and 0 bases, in that order; junction bases with no gene match: 8.

The CDR3 coding sequence is TGTGCCAGCAGCTCGAAGACAGTATCCTACGAGCAGTACTTC. Translated: CASSSKTVSYEQYF. The chain employs TRBV7-2 and TRBJ2-7; maybe TRBD1 (5 bases). Germline CDR1 is SGHTA and CDR2 is FQGNSA. The V end was cut by 4 bases, the J end by 1 base, with 11 bases between. The length of the CDR3 is 14 residues.

This clone was observed once. CDR3 loop: CASSRAGGLTGELFF. The CDR3 bases are TGTGCCAGCAGTCGAGCGGGAGGTTTAACCGGGGAGCTGTTTTTT. V and J are TRBV6-5 and TRBJ2-2; 9 positions agree with TRBD2. Germline loops: CDR1 MNHEY, CDR2 SVGAGI. Trimming removed 5 bases from V and 5 bases from J; junction bases left unmatched: 6. The length of the CDR3 is 15 residues.

The V call is TRBV5-8, the J call TRBJ2-3; D is tentatively TRBD1 or TRBD2 (5 bases each). The CDR3 is made up of 15 amino acids. V dropped 4 bases and J dropped 2 bases, with 14 bases sitting between them. CDR1 and CDR2 (germline): SGHTS, YDEGEE. The CDR3 DNA is TGTGCCAGCAGCCCCTTGGGGGTTCTCACAGATACGCAGTATTTT. Its translation is CASSPLGVLTDTQYF. Based on the CDR3 plus reference TRBV5-8 and TRBJ2-3, the full variable domain is EAGVTQSPTHLIKTRGQQATLRCSPISGHTSVYWYQQALGLGLQFLLWYDEGEERNRGNFPPRFSGRQFPNYSSELNVNALELEDSALYLCASSPLGVLTDTQYFGPGTRLTVL.